The T cell receptor (beta chain) described here comes from a study of CD8+CD57+ T cells in acquired aplastic anemia. Turning to the study itself: The sorted CD4+ and CD8+ cells yielded an average around 3.2 ug of DNA.

Genomic DNA acted as the template from which TCR beta VDJ combination and CDR3 sequence profiling were carried out. TCRdb passed the reads through MiXCR, listing each CDR3 protein once. Here the sample spans around 200,000 distinct CDR3 sequences, 50% to 70% being singletons. Worth noting for this clonotype: As yet, its antigen is unknown.

All patients picked for sequencing had shown, by flow cytometry, an expansion of CD8+CD57+ cells. The germline V gene encodes CDR1 MGHDK and CDR2 SYGVNS. This CDR3 contains 16 residues. The J segment lost 1 base and the V segment lost 3 bases, leaving 5 bases of the junction unmatched. Whole-study findings and limits: Both patients and controls carried the same twenty-nine CD8+ CDR3 sequences.

The receptor's source is a human donor with aplastic anemia. Sequencing was carried out using sorted CD4+, CD8+, or CD8+CD57+ T cells (not recorded which) from PBMCs. The chain links TRBV25-1 to TRBJ2-1, with TRBD2 identical over 8 bases. In nucleotides, the CDR3 is TGTGCCAGCAGTGAGGTCGGGGGGGGATCCTACAATGAGCAGTTCTTC. This codes for CASSEVGGGSYNEQFF. Using reference TRBV25-1 and TRBJ2-1 for the parts outside the CDR3, the full variable domain is EADIYQTPRYLVIGTGKKITLECSQTMGHDKMYWYQQDPGMELHLIHYSYGVNSTEKGDLSSESTVSRIRTEHFPLTLESARPSHTSQYLCASSEVGGGSYNEQFFGPGTRLTVL.